This T cell receptor (beta chain) was recovered during a study of T cells after yellow fever vaccination. For the study at large: Where fractions had low cell numbers, libraries were prepared from them with the SMART-Seq v4 Ultra Low Input RNA kit.

Template switching by 5'RACE produced TCR cDNA, adding a universal primer site and UMIs. TCRdb independently ran MiXCR on the 5' RACE reads; one entry per CDR3 protein. This sample has 200,000 to 250,000 distinct CDR3 sequences; around 3.1% occur once, and the top ten carry 3.2%. Overall study findings and caveats: At 95% to 97% for CD4 and almost 90% for CD8, most primary-vaccination clones showed up again after the booster.

From germline, CDR1 is LGHNT and CDR2 FRNRAP. The CDR3 is 18 amino acids. Germline trimming cut 1 base from V and 5 bases from J; bases unmatched to any gene: 11. This clonotype occurred a few times. Its antigen is not known. This chain uses TRBV12-5 with TRBJ2-5, with 12 bases lining up with TRBD2. This clonotype was obtained from a young man who received the YFV17D yellow fever vaccine. Sequenced material: CD4+ T cells sorted from PBMCs, taken 10 days after the yellow fever booster vaccination. This chain's CDR3 is CASGLEISSGGAGETQYF. The CDR3 DNA sequence: TGTGCTAGTGGTTTGGAAATATCTAGCGGGGGGGCCGGTGAGACCCAGTACTTC.